These 8 T cell receptor beta chains came from one sample sequenced in a study of blood T cell repertoires in COVID-19. Clones were read by immunoSEQ multiplex PCR, and TCRdb kept only the in-frame ones, dropping some. The repertoire has tens of thousands of clones, over 75% of them found once; the top ten carry about 18%. Sequences were obtained from peripheral blood. The receptors originated from a human donor in a cohort sampled during active COVID-19.

This chain links TRBV7-8 with TRBJ2-7, with a tentative D call TRBD2 (7 bases). The CDR3 runs 13 residues. The V and J ends lost 2 bases and 3 bases respectively, with 8 bases between them. The germline CDR1 and CDR2 sequences are SGHVS and FQNEAQ. The CDR3 DNA reads TGTGCCAGCAGCTTAAGGGGGGGCTACGAGCAGTACTTC. As protein: CASSLRGGYEQYF.

V usage is TRBV19 and J usage is TRBJ1-1, with a tentative D call TRBD1 (6 bases). Per germline, CDR1 LNHDA and CDR2 SQIVND (reference sequence). Trimming stripped 2 bases from V and 8 bases from J, with 15 bases between. This CDR3 contains 14 residues. CDR3 sequence: CASSISGTFREAFF. CDR3 DNA: TGTGCCAGTAGTATATCAGGGACATTTAGGGAAGCTTTCTTT.

In its sample, this clone was seen a few times. V usage is TRBV5-1 and J usage is TRBJ2-2, with TRBD2 identical over 12 bases. CDR1 and CDR2 from the germline V gene are SGHRS and YFSETQ. This CDR3 has 17 amino acids. With V trimmed by 0 bases and J by 5 bases, 5 bases remained unmatched. This chain's CDR3 is CASSLGTSGAVTGELFF. Written as DNA, the CDR3 is TGCGCCAGCAGCTTGGGGACTAGCGGGGCCGTAACCGGGGAGCTGTTTTTT.

The chain is built from TRBV10-2 and TRBJ1-2; a weak D match, TRBD1 (5 bases). The V gene's germline CDR1 is WSHSY and CDR2 SAAADI. The CDR3 totals 14 residues. Trimming took off 0 bases at V and 2 bases at J, with 7 bases between the two ends. In DNA form, the CDR3 reads TGCGCCAGCAGTGAGTCTAGACAGAACTATGGCTACACCTTC. This codes for CASSESRQNYGYTF.

The V and J genes are TRBV19 and TRBJ2-1; TRBD1 aligns across 8 bases. The CDR3 length is 14 residues. V lost 7 bases, J lost 4 bases, and 6 bases stayed unmatched. Looked up from germline, CDR1 is LNHDA and CDR2 is SQIVND (reference sequence). The DNA of the CDR3 is TGTGCCAGTACCGGGACAGGTGCTTACAATGAGCAGTTCTTC. Its protein product is CASTGTGAYNEQFF.

V gene TRBV6-2 or TRBV6-3 combines with J gene TRBJ1-2, with D possibly being TRBD1 (5 bases). Germline assignment: CDR1 MNHEY and CDR2 SVGEGT. The CDR3 extends over 14 amino acids. With 5 bases removed from V and 5 bases from J, the gap between germline ends came to 15 bases. Written as DNA, the CDR3 is TGTGCCAGCAGTCCCCTCGGGGGGGTGTATGGCTACACCTTC. This gives the protein CASSPLGGVYGYTF.

V and J are TRBV10-1 and TRBJ2-7, with 10 bases lining up with TRBD1. The CDR3 is 14 amino acids. Germline-derived CDR1 and CDR2 are WNHNN and SYGVQD (reference sequence). V lost 6 bases, J lost 3 bases, and 5 bases stayed unmatched. For the CDR3, the DNA is TGCGCCAGCAGCCCCCGGGACAGGGGCTACGAGCAGTACTTC. It encodes CASSPRDRGYEQYF.

The chain is built from TRBV6-5 and TRBJ2-1; 10 nucleotides agree with TRBD1. The J segment lost 9 bases and the V segment lost 6 bases, leaving 8 bases of the junction unmatched. CDR3 length: 14 residues. Germline CDR1 reads MNHEY; CDR2 reads SVGAGI. Here the CDR3 reads CASSQRQGASEQFF. In DNA, the CDR3 is TGTGCCAGCAGCCAAAGACAGGGGGCGAGTGAGCAGTTCTTC.